This T cell receptor beta chain derives from a study of T cell changes during pregnancy in multiple sclerosis. Deletions cut 4 bases from V and 1 base from J, with 7 bases between. This CDR3 comprises 13 residues. Germline CDR1 and CDR2: MNHNY and SVGAGI (reference sequence). Repertoires were generated with immunoSEQ multiplex PCR, while TCRdb's copy carries only in-frame clones and drops some. The sample lists roughly 37,000 clones, around 92% seen once, with 20% to 30% in the top ten. The starting material was CD8+ T cells from peripheral blood mononuclear cells, obtained before pregnancy. This sequence originates from a female donor with multiple sclerosis, enrolled in a pregnancy study. The rearrangement joins TRBV6-6 to TRBJ1-1, with D possibly matching TRBD1 (6 bases). The CDR3 sequence is CASSLQGNTEAFF. The CDR3 DNA reads as TGTGCCAGCAGTTTACAGGGGAACACTGAAGCTTTCTTT.